This is a list of T cell receptor beta chains from one sample in a study of shared clonotypes between healthy human individuals. Measured with immunoSEQ multiplex PCR; TCRdb has only the in-frame clones, and not every one. The table lists approximately 2.4 million clones, roughly 95% of them singletons. The sample consisted of naive CD4+ T cells sorted from blood. These receptor sequences come from a man between 18 and 29 years old in good health. Each CDR3 is given with its conserved first and last residue.

j_call	v_call	cdr3_aa
TRBJ2-2	TRBV9	CASSVGSGTGELFF
TRBJ2-7	TRBV1	CTSSQDRTSTSGTYEQYF
TRBJ2-3	TRBV5-6	CASSSVGPSTDTQYF
TRBJ2-5	TRBV10-3	CAISESRTYGAQYF
TRBJ2-4	TRBV7-3	CASSAGQGPLYF
TRBJ1-1	TRBV10-1	CASSGRQGTTEAFF
TRBJ2-2	TRBV30	CALGQANTGELFF
TRBJ1-2	TRBV15	CATSNPVGSLYGYTF
TRBJ2-7	TRBV5-5	CASSFGLGLYEQYF
TRBJ1-2	TRBV19	CASSTLEGQGGYTF
TRBJ2-2	TRBV9	CASSVRAANTGELFF
TRBJ2-1	TRBV5-6	CASTGRRVNNEQFF
TRBJ2-5	TRBV5-1	CASSFTGTAQETQYF
TRBJ2-7	TRBV7-9	CASSSRPHRDRGYSYEQYF
TRBJ2-7	TRBV30	CAWRRTSGSYEQYF
TRBJ2-7	TRBV12-1	CASSSQGRVSSEQYF
TRBJ1-4	TRBV18	CASSPRERATNEKLFF
TRBJ2-3	TRBV30	CAWSVLRTSGGTDTQYF
TRBJ1-2	TRBV2	CASSDLRFGDKDYGYTF
TRBJ2-7	TRBV7-2	CASSLSIGEQYF
TRBJ2-3	TRBV7-2	CASSLVVGRGTDTQYF
TRBJ2-1	TRBV10-3	CAISGASGGRYNEQFF
TRBJ1-1	TRBV14	CASSRDHIEAFF
TRBJ2-5	TRBV7-3	CASSLRPGGRETQYF
TRBJ2-1	TRBV29-1	CSVDTGYNEQFF
TRBJ2-3	TRBV11-3	CASSPGFGTDTQYF
TRBJ1-1	TRBV5-1	CASSLAGRIEAFF
TRBJ2-1	TRBV6-5	CASSPRTPLTMEQFF
TRBJ2-5	TRBV5-1	CASSPSGQGWETQYF
TRBJ2-3	TRBV11-2	CASTRVGDTQYF
TRBJ2-3	TRBV7-9	CATSPGTLSTDTQYF
TRBJ1-6	TRBV19	CASSTDGQGRSPLHF
TRBJ1-6	TRBV30	CAWGTGSSYNSPLHF
TRBJ1-2	TRBV5-4	CASSLKTGGSYGYTF